This T cell receptor beta chain was obtained from a study of cytomegalovirus exposure and HLA in healthy donors. PCR was performed using 60 Vbeta and 13 Jbeta primers. Data came from immunoSEQ multiplex PCR; TCRdb stores just in-frame clones and leaves some out. The data hold about 160,000 clones, with approximately 80% observed a single time. Broader study findings: A highly shared variant cluster was judged a likely technical artifact.

Only a few counts were recorded for this clone. Its antigen is unidentified. Samples came from healthy bone marrow donors. Per the germline V gene, CDR1 is LGHNA and CDR2 is YSLEER. V dropped 1 base and J dropped 3 bases, with 7 bases sitting between them. The CDR3 consists of 13 residues. The clonotype comes from a woman aged 45-65 years in good health and CMV-seronegative. The source material was PBMCs. The chain employs TRBV4-3 and TRBJ2-7; D may be TRBD1 (5 bases). CDR3 protein: CASSQGQNYEQYF. CDR3 DNA: TGCGCCAGCAGCCAAGGACAGAACTACGAGCAGTACTTC.